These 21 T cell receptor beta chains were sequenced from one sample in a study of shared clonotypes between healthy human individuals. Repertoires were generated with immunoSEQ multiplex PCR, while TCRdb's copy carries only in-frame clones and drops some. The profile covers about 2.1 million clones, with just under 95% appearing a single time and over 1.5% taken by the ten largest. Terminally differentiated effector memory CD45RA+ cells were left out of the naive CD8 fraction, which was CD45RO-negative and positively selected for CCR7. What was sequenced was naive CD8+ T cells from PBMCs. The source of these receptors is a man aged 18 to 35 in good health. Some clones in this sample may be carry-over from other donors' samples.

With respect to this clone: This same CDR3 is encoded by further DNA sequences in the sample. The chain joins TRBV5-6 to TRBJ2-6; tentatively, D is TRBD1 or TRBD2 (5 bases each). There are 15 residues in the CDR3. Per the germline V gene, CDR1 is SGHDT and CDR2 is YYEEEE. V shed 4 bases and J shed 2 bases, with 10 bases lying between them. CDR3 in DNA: TGTGCCAGCAGCCTGAGGGGAGCTGGGGCCAACGTCCTGACTTTC. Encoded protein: CASSLRGAGANVLTF. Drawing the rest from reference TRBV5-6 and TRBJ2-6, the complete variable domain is DAGVTQSPTHLIKTRGQQVTLRCSPKSGHDTVSWYQQALGQGPQFIFQYYEEEERQRGNFPDRFSGHQFPNYSSELNVNALLLGDSALYLCASSLRGAGANVLTFGAGSRLTVL.

CDR3 in DNA: TGTGCCAGCAGCCTGGGGGACAGGGCCGCCGACACCTTC. Protein product: CASSLGDRAADTF. J is TRBJ1-2 and V is TRBV13; the match to TRBD1 covers 9 bases. CDR1 and CDR2 from the germline V gene are PRHDT and FYEKMQ (reference sequence). CDR3 length: 13 amino acids. After removal of 5 bases from V and 12 bases from J, the junction contained 10 bases not matched to a gene.

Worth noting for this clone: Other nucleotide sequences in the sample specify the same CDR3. The CDR3 region has the DNA TGCAGCGTTCTTCTGGCCGACTACAATGAGCAGTTCTTC. It encodes CSVLLADYNEQFF. This chain joins TRBV29-1 and TRBJ2-1; D is undetermined. This CDR3 comprises 13 residues. The V end was cut by 5 bases, the J end by 3 bases, with 11 bases between. CDR1 SQVTM and CDR2 ANQGSEA come from the germline V gene.

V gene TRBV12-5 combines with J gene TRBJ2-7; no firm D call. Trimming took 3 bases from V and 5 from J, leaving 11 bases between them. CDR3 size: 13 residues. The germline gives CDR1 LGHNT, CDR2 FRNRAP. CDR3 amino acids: CASGLDPGDEQYF. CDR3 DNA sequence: TGTGCTAGTGGTTTAGATCCGGGCGACGAGCAGTACTTC. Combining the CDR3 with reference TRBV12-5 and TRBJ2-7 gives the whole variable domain DARVTQTPRHKVTEMGQEVTMRCQPILGHNTVFWYRQTMMQGLELLAYFRNRAPLDDSGMPKDRFSAEMPDATLATLKIQPSEPRDSAVYFCASGLDPGDEQYFGPGTRLTVT.

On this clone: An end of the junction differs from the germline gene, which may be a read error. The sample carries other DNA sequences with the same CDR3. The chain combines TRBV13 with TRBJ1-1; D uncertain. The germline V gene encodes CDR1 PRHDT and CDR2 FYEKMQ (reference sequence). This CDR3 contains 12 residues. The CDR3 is CASSFGNTEAFF. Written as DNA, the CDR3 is TGTGCCAGCAGCTTCGGGAATACTGAGGCTTTCTTT.

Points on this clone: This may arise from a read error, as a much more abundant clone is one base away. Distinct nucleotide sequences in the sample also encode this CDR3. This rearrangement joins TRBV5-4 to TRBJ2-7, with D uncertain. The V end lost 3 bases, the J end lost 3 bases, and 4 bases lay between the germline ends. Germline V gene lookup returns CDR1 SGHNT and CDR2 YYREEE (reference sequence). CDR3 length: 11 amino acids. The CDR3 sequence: CASSSYYEQYF. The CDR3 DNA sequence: TGTGCCAGCAGCTCCTACTACGAGCAGTACTTC.

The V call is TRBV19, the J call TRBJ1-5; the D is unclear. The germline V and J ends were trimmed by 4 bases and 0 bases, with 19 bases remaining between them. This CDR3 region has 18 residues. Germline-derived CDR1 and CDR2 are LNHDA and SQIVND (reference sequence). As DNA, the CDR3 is TGTGCCAGTAGTACAGTCCCCTGGCAGACTTATAGCAATCAGCCCCAGCATTTT. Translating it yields CASSTVPWQTYSNQPQHF.

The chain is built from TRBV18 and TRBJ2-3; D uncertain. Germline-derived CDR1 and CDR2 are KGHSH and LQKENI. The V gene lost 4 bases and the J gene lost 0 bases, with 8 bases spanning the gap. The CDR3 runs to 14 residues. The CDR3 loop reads CASSRVGSTDTQYF. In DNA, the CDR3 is TGTGCCAGCTCACGGGTGGGAAGCACAGATACGCAGTATTTT.

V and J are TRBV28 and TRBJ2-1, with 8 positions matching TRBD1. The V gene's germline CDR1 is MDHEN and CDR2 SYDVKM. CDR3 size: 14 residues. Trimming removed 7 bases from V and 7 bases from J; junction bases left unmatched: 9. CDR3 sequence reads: CASTPRTGLNEQFF. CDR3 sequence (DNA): TGTGCCAGCACCCCCCGGACAGGGCTAAATGAGCAGTTCTTC.

The DNA for the CDR3 is TGTGCCAGCAGTTTGGACGCCTTACGGGTTACTAATGAAAAACTGTTTTTT. Encoded protein: CASSLDALRVTNEKLFF. The chain is built from TRBV28 and TRBJ1-4; D unresolved. From germline, CDR1 is MDHEN and CDR2 SYDVKM. The CDR3 covers 17 residues. The V and J ends lost 3 bases and 2 bases respectively, with 16 bases between them.

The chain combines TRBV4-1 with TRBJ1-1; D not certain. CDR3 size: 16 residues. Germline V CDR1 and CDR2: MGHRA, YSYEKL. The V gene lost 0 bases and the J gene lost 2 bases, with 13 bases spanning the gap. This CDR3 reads CASSQEVVGENTEAFF. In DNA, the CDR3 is TGCGCCAGCAGCCAAGAGGTGGTGGGCGAAAACACTGAAGCTTTCTTT.

The chain's CDR3 is CASSPYRSGSDTQYF. DNA of the CDR3: TGTGCCAGCAGCCCGTACAGGTCTGGGTCAGATACGCAGTATTTT. J is TRBJ2-3 and V is TRBV7-3; the D gene is possibly TRBD1 (5 bases). With 5 bases removed from V and 4 bases from J, the gap between germline ends came to 16 bases. This CDR3 is built from 15 residues. Germline V lookup: CDR1 SGHTA, CDR2 FQGTGA.

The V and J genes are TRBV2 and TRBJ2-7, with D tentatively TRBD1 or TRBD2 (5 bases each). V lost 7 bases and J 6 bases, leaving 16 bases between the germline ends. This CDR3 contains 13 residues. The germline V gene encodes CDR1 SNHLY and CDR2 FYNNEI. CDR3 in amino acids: CASIRGTGFEQYF. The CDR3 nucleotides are TGTGCCAGCATTCGAGGGACGGGCTTCGAGCAGTACTTC. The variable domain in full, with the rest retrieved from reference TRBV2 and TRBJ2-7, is EPEVTQTPSHQVTQMGQEVILRCVPISNHLYFYWYRQILGQKVEFLVSFYNNEISEKSEIFDDQFSVERPDGSNFTLKIRSTKLEDSAMYFCASIRGTGFEQYFGPGTRLTVT.

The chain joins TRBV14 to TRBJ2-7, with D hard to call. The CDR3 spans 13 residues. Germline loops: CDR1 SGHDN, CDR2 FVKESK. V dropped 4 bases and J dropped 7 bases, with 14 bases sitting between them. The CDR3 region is CASSLRAAWEQYF. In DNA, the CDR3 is TGTGCCAGCAGCCTCCGGGCGGCGTGGGAGCAGTACTTC.

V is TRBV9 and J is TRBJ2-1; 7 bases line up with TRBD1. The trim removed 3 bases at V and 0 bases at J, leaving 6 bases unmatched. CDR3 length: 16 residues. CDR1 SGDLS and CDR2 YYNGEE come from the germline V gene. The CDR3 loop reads CASSASTGSSYNEQFF. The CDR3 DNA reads TGTGCCAGCAGCGCCTCGACAGGGAGCTCCTACAATGAGCAGTTCTTC.

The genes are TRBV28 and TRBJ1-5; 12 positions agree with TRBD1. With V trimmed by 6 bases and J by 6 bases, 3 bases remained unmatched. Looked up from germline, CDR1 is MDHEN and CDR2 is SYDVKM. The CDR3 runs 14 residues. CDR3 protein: CASRGQGAGQPQHF. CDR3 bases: TGTGCCAGCAGGGGACAGGGGGCGGGTCAGCCCCAGCATTTT.

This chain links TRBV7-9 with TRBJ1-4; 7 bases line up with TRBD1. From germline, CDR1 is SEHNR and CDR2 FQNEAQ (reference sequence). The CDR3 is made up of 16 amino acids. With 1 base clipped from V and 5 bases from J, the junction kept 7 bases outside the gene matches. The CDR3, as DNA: TGTGCCAGCAGCTTAGATCGTCAGGGGGGGAATGAAAAACTGTTTTTT. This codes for CASSLDRQGGNEKLFF.

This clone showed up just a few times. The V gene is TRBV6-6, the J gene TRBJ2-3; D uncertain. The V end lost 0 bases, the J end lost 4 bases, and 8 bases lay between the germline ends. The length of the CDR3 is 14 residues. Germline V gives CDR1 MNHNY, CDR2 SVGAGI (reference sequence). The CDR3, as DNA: TGTGCCAGCAGTTACTCGACTGGGTCAGATACGCAGTATTTT. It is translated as CASSYSTGSDTQYF.

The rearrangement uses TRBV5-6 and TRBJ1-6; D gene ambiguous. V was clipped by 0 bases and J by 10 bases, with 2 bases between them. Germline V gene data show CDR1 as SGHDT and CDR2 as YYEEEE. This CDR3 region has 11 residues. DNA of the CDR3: TGTGCCAGCAGCTTGGGCTCACCCCTCCACTTT. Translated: CASSLGSPLHF.

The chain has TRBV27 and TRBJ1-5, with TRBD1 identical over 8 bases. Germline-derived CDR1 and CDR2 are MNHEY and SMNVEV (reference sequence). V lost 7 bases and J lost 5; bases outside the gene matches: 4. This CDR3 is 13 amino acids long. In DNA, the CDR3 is TGTGCCAGCACCTACAGGGGGGATCAGCCCCAGCATTTT. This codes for CASTYRGDQPQHF.

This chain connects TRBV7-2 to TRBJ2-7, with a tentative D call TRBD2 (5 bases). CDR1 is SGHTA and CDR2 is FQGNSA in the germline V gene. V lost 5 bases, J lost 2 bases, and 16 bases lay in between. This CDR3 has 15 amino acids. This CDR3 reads CASSRRVGEAYEQYF. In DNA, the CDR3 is TGTGCCAGCAGCCGGCGGGTGGGAGAGGCCTACGAGCAGTACTTC.